What follows are 3 T cell receptor beta chains derived from one specimen sequenced in a study of beta chain features in type 1 diabetes. Investigators reverse transcribed all isolated RNA, so they sequenced expressed TCRB transcripts. This table comes from immunoSEQ multiplex PCR, and its TCRdb copy is limited to in-frame clones, with some not included. Of more than 110,000 clones in the sample, about 7% were seen once. Sequenced: central memory CD4+ T cells from blood. These receptors all stem from a woman aged 25 to 39 in good health.

This clone has more than one count but fewer than ten. The genes are TRBV27 and TRBJ2-2; 8 nucleotides match TRBD1. The length of the CDR3 is 16 residues. J lost 0 bases, V lost 0 bases, and 0 bases had no gene match. Germline CDR1 MNHEY, CDR2 SMNVEV (reference sequence). CDR3 protein: CASSLSGQANTGELFF. The CDR3 bases are TGTGCCAGCAGTTTATCGGGACAGGCGAACACCGGGGAGCTGTTTTTT.

This clone was observed a handful of times. The chain couples TRBV6-5 to TRBJ1-1; 8 positions match TRBD1. Trimming cost V 8 bases and J 3 bases; bases outside gene matches: 5. This CDR3 is built from 13 residues. Germline CDR1 is MNHEY and CDR2 is SVGAGI. The CDR3 region is CASGQQGDTEAFF. The CDR3 region has the DNA TGTGCCAGCGGACAACAGGGGGACACTGAAGCTTTCTTT.

The CDR3 protein is CASSATGTGGAGNEKLFF. In DNA, the CDR3 is TGTGCCAGCTCAGCAACCGGGACAGGGGGCGCGGGAAATGAAAAACTGTTTTTT. The chain is built from TRBV18 and TRBJ1-4, with 12 bases fitting TRBD1. The V segment lost 5 bases and the J segment 5 bases; nucleotides outside the gene matches: 12. Germline values: CDR1 KGHSH, CDR2 LQKENI. The CDR3 loop spans 18 amino acids.